This T cell receptor (beta chain) was documented in a study of vaccination and CD4 T cells after COVID-19. A note on this clonotype: Its antigen remains unknown.

Cultured CD4+ T-cell DNA underwent Oncomine TCR Beta short-read sequencing. Each CDR3 protein is one row after TCRdb ran MiXCR on the PCR reads. Among nearly 5,500 distinct CDR3 sequences listed, about two fifths were seen once. There are 14 residues in the CDR3. Germline values: CDR1 DFQATT, CDR2 SNEGSKA (reference sequence). Trimming cost V 3 bases and J 1 base; bases outside gene matches: 5. The treatment is: roughly 11-day PBMC culture with coronavirus spike peptide pools or control peptides (ViraFEST assay). One should note that the unexposed donor's CD4+ T cells were collected before the COVID-19 pandemic (2011-2018). Using peptide pools, antigen-specific T cells were expanded in ViraFEST before TCRs were sequenced.

The TCR sequence derives from a human donor in good health. This chain uses TRBV20-1 with TRBJ1-1; 7 nucleotides match TRBD1. The material sequenced was CD4+ T cells from blood, cultured in vitro. For the CDR3, the DNA is TGCAGTGCTAGGGAGGGACAGCAGAACACTGAAGCTTTCTTT. It is translated as CSAREGQQNTEAFF.